This TCR beta chain is drawn from a study of T cells after yellow fever vaccination (dated by TCRdb to 2018 to 2020). In the study overall: The SMART-Seq v4 Ultra Low Input RNA kit was used to prepare libraries from fractions with low cell numbers. To track T-cell clones before and after primary and booster YFV17D yellow fever vaccination, bulk TCR alpha and beta repertoires were sequenced longitudinally. The cohort comprised two healthy male donors, one aged 18 to 29 and one aged 30 to 40 years. Blood was drawn at multiple timepoints before and after primary and secondary immunization, with bulk PBMC replicates and cell subsets isolated. What the study reported, not specific to this receptor: Compared with the primary T-cell response, the secondary T-cell response was faster but weaker, reaching its peak on day 5 rather than on day 15. Because the study included only a couple of donors, the extent to which the findings can be generalized is limited. A small share of clonotypes was detected in both CD4 and CD8 compartments, with the overlap likely arising from convergent recombination. FACS-sorted repertoires could contain abundant contaminating clonotypes from the bulk population, so computational filtering was required. After the booster, most clones that had expanded after primary vaccination were detected again (approximately 95% of CD4 and around nine tenths of CD8), suggesting broad maintenance of memory.

This clonotype was detected a few times. No cognate antigen has been identified for it. Base qualities are not provided; no much larger clone lies one nucleotide away. TCR cDNA was made using 5'RACE template switching, a step that added a universal primer site and unique molecular identifiers. cDNA synthesis was primed from both the TCR alpha and TCR beta constant segments. Libraries were amplified in two PCR steps, with sample barcodes and sequencing adapters added in the second step. Sequencing of libraries was done on Illumina HiSeq 2500 (2x100 bp) or NovaSeq (2x150 bp). The authors processed their data as follows. Demultiplexing of reads and collapsing into UMI consensus sequences were performed with MIGEC, and V(D)J alignment was carried out with MiXCR. Vaccine-responding clonotypes were identified with edgeR using replicate PBMC samples, with FDR below 0.01 and a log2 fold change above 5 up to day 15 being required. Each bulk clonotype received a CD4 or CD8 identity based on whether the sequenced CD4 or CD8 repertoire contained that clonotype at higher abundance. TCRdb reanalyzed the raw reads on its own, using fastp at Q25 for trimming and MiXCR for clone calling, and kept in-frame beta chains. Rows merge per CDR3 protein into single entries with the most common DNA and genes. These V and J calls originate from TCRdb's pipeline instead of the authors' own analysis. The sample records over 130,000 distinct CDR3 sequences, more than 6% of which are singletons. The ten largest clones take up roughly 0.73% of the sample.

The CDR3 goes from the cysteine to the phenylalanine over 15 residues. Only CDR3 DNA is held: 45 bases, read in frame from base 1. From a lookup of the germline V gene, CDR1 and CDR2 are SGHRS and YFSETQ. Trimming removed 3 bases from V and 1 base from J; the gene matches leave 3 bases unexplained. Taken with the paper, the label for treatment or condition translates to: live attenuated yellow fever vaccine strain. PBMCs were isolated from peripheral blood using a standard Ficoll-Paque protocol. Dynabeads CD4 and CD8 positive selection kits were used to isolate CD4 and CD8 T-cell fractions. TriZol was used to extract RNA from bulk PBMCs, from CD4 and CD8 fractions, and from dextramer-positive and dextramer-negative fractions.

The sequence joins TRBV5-1 to TRBJ1-1, with TRBD1 matching 10 junction bases. The receptor was derived from a man aged 25-45 years who received the YFV17D yellow fever vaccine. The sequenced sample was CD4+ T cells sorted from PBMCs, obtained 5 days after the yellow fever booster vaccination. The DNA is TGCGCCAGCAGCTGGGGACAGGGGAGGAACACTGAAGCTTTCTTT. Its coded protein is CASSWGQGRNTEAFF.